One and the same sample provided the 15 T cell receptor delta chains below, sequenced in a study of delta chains in infants with herpesvirus infections. Gamma-chain- and delta-chain-specific primers converted PBMC RNA into TCR cDNA. TCRdb re-called the RT-PCR reads via CATT. The sample holds about 2,500 delta-chain clones, around 38% seen once. Here the sequenced sample was peripheral blood, taken at time point 4 of longitudinal follow-up. These TCRs come from a human donor who was a Ugandan infant, either HIV-exposed or HIV-unexposed (not recorded which).

The chain's CDR3 is CACDTAGMGDTTSWDTRQMFF. CDR3 DNA sequence: TGTGCCTGTGACACCGCGGGCATGGGGGATACGACCTCCTGGGACACCCGACAGATGTTTTTC. The chain has TRDV2 and TRDJ3; 11 bases fit TRDD3. The J segment lost 0 bases and the V segment lost 0 bases, leaving 9 bases of the junction unmatched. CDR1 GEAIGNYY and CDR2 EKD come from the germline V gene. This CDR3 is built from 21 residues.

This chain links TRDV1 with TRDJ1; D remains unclear. Trimming took 4 bases from V and 0 from J, leaving 27 bases between them. CDR1 and CDR2 (germline): TSWWSYY, QGS. This CDR3 spans 20 amino acids. CDR3 amino acids: CALGAMYRPRSPLYTDKLIF. In nucleotides, the CDR3 is TGTGCTCTTGGGGCAATGTATCGGCCCCGATCCCCCCTTTACACCGATAAACTCATCTTT.

This clone is termed large. The chain couples TRDV2 to TRDJ1; 10 bases are shared with TRDD3. Germline CDR1 is GEAIGNYY and CDR2 is EKD. This CDR3 has 16 amino acids. The ends lost 2 bases at V and 5 bases at J; junction bases unmatched: 10. The CDR3 is CACDIITGGSLDKLIF. CDR3 sequence (DNA): TGTGCCTGTGACATCATTACTGGGGGATCTCTAGATAAACTCATCTTT.

V is TRDV2 and J is TRDJ1, with TRDD3 identical over 13 bases. The CDR3 length is 19 residues. With 3 bases clipped from V and 4 bases from J, the junction kept 16 bases outside the gene matches. Germline-derived CDR1 and CDR2 are GEAIGNYY and EKD. The CDR3 DNA reads as TGTGCCTGTGACCGTTTACTGGGGGATACGGGCCGGGGGATCGATAAACTCATCTTT. It yields the protein CACDRLLGDTGRGIDKLIF.

Turning to this clone: This clone may be a read error of a much larger clone one base away. In the same sample, other DNA sequences code for this CDR3. The J gene is TRDJ1, the V gene TRDV1; 8 bases are shared with TRDD3. The germline V gene has CDR1 TSWWSYY and CDR2 QGS. V gave up 1 base and J gave up 1 base; unmatched junction bases: 17. This CDR3 comprises 20 residues. Written as DNA, the CDR3 is TGTGCTCTTGGGGAACCCGTTGTACGCGGGGATACAATCCGCACCGATAAACTCATCTTT. Protein product: CALGEPVVRGDTIRTDKLIF.

V and J are TRDV2 and TRDJ1; TRDD3 agrees at 9 bases. The V gene's germline CDR1 is GEAIGNYY and CDR2 EKD. CDR3 length: 20 residues. The V gene end was trimmed by 0 bases and the J gene end by 0 bases; junction bases not matched to a gene: 16. In DNA form, the CDR3 reads TGTGCCTGTGACACCCTCCGTACTGGGGGACACAATGGTAACACCGATAAACTCATCTTT. This encodes CACDTLRTGGHNGNTDKLIF.

The chain recombines TRDV2 with TRDJ1; possible D gene TRDD3, 5 bases. Germline lookup yields CDR1 GEAIGNYY and CDR2 EKD. The V and J ends lost 3 bases and 0 bases respectively, with 16 bases between them. The CDR3 sequence is 16 residues long. The CDR3 is CACDSHAGPHTDKLIF. The CDR3 DNA reads as TGTGCCTGTGACTCCCATGCTGGGCCACACACCGATAAACTCATCTTT.

The table lists this clone with a few counts. The chain is built from TRDV2 and TRDJ3, with 10 bases that match TRDD3. V trimming: 0 bases; J trimming: 0 bases; junction bases outside the gene matches: 4. Per the germline V gene, CDR1 is GEAIGNYY and CDR2 is EKD. The CDR3 has 19 residues. CDR3 bases: TGTGCCTGTGACACCGCCTGGGGGATAAGCTCCTGGGACACCCGACAGATGTTTTTC. Amino acids: CACDTAWGISSWDTRQMFF.

By sample fraction, this clone is large (0.1 to 1%). The V call is TRDV2, the J call TRDJ1, with TRDD3 matching 12 bases. Germline CDR1 is GEAIGNYY and CDR2 is EKD. Unmatched junction bases numbered 10, after V lost 3 bases and J lost 3 bases. There are 17 residues in the CDR3. CDR3 in amino acids: CACDPLGDTREADKLIF. The CDR3 DNA reads TGTGCCTGTGACCCACTGGGGGATACACGGGAGGCCGATAAACTCATCTTT.

J is TRDJ1 and V is TRDV2; the match to TRDD3 covers 12 bases. The germline V gene encodes CDR1 GEAIGNYY and CDR2 EKD. The ends lost 3 bases at V and 3 bases at J; junction bases unmatched: 16. This CDR3 spans 19 amino acids. The CDR3, as DNA: TGTGCCTGTGACTCCATCGCTGGGGGATACGCGTCGGTCCCCGATAAACTCATCTTT. It specifies CACDSIAGGYASVPDKLIF.

The CDR3 is CACDTGGLLGDRADTDKLIF. Written as DNA, the CDR3 is TGTGCCTGTGACACCGGGGGATTACTGGGGGATAGGGCGGACACCGATAAACTCATCTTT. This sequence joins TRDV2 and TRDJ1, with TRDD3 matching over 11 bases. There are 20 residues in the CDR3. Germline trimming cut 0 bases from V and 0 bases from J; bases unmatched to any gene: 14. In germline, CDR1 is GEAIGNYY, CDR2 EKD.

This clone is large in the sample. Other DNA sequences in this sample translate to the same CDR3. The chain uses TRAV29/DV5 and TRDJ1, with 10 bases that match TRDD3. The CDR3 loop spans 22 amino acids. Germline CDR1 reads NSMFDY; CDR2 reads ISSIKDK. V lost 0 bases to trimming and J lost 0 bases; unmatched junction nucleotides: 23. The CDR3 loop is CAASAPIQSTGGWRGYTDKLIF. The CDR3 DNA follows: TGTGCAGCAAGCGCCCCTATCCAATCTACTGGGGGATGGCGGGGTTACACCGATAAACTCATCTTT. Full variable domain (remainder filled in from reference TRAV29/DV5 and TRDJ1): DQQVKQNSPSLSVQEGRISILNCDYTNSMFDYFLWYKKYPAEGPTFLISISSIKDKNEDGRFTVFLNKSAKHLSLHIVPSQPGDSAVYFCAASAPIQSTGGWRGYTDKLIFGKGTRVTVEP.

This clone has a handful of counts. This chain joins TRAV38-2/DV8 and TRDJ1; a weak D match, TRDD3 (8 bases). This CDR3 contains 21 residues. Germline CDR1 reads TSESDYY; CDR2 reads QEAYKQQN. V lost 4 bases to trimming and J lost 1 base, with 32 bases between them. The CDR3: CAYRPAFLVLWGKDLTDKLIF. The CDR3 nucleotides are TGTGCTTATAGGCCGGCCTTCCTGGTACTCTGGGGGAAGGATCTCACCGATAAACTCATCTTT.

This sequence joins TRDV2 and TRDJ1; 10 positions agree with TRDD3. The CDR3 spans 18 residues. J was trimmed by 4 bases and V by 2 bases; bases with no gene match: 15. Germline CDR1 is GEAIGNYY and CDR2 is EKD. As DNA, the CDR3 is TGTGCCTGTGACAGCCGATCGTACTGGGGGATTAGGGACGATAAACTCATCTTT. Protein product: CACDSRSYWGIRDDKLIF.

J is TRDJ1 and V is TRDV2; 11 nucleotides align to TRDD3. Germline lookup yields CDR1 GEAIGNYY and CDR2 EKD. The CDR3 has 20 residues. J lost 2 bases, V lost 6 bases, and 22 bases had no gene match. CDR3 protein: CACLPVRYWGIVGVTDKLIF. The CDR3 DNA is TGTGCCTGTCTCCCGGTCCGATACTGGGGGATAGTAGGAGTGACCGATAAACTCATCTTT.